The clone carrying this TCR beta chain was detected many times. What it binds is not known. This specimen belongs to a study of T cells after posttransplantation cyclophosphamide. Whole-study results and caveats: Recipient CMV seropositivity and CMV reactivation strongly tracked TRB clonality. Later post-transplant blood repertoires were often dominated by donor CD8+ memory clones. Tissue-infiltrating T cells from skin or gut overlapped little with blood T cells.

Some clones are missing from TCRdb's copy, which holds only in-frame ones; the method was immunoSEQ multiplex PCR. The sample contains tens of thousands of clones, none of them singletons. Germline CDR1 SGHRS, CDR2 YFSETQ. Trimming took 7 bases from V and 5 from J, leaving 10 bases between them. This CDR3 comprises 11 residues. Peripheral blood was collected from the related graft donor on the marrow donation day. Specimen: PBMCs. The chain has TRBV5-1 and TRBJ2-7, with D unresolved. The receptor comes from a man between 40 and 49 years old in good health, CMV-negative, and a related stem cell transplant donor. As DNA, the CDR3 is TGCGCCAGCTCCTACCTGGACGAGCAGTACTTC. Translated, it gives CASSYLDEQYF.